The T cell receptor beta chain under discussion was sequenced for a study of cytomegalovirus exposure and HLA in healthy donors. About this clone itself: Its antigen remains unidentified.

The protocol was immunoSEQ multiplex PCR, while the TCRdb copy is restricted to in-frame clones and leaves out a portion. The sample lists 110,000 to 150,000 clones, about nine tenths occurring once. Study outcomes and limitations: 150 or so TCR beta chains were listed as cytomegalovirus-associated. Cytomegalovirus status, reportedly, was diagnosed with high specificity and sensitivity by the classifier.

The CDR3 length is 13 residues. V dropped 5 bases and J dropped 4 bases, with 10 bases sitting between them. The germline gives CDR1 SGHRS, CDR2 YFSETQ. The specimen sequenced was PBMCs. The chain has TRBV5-1 and TRBJ1-3; unclear D gene. This sequence was found in a woman aged 30 to 39 in good health and CMV-seropositive. The CDR3 is CASRGGPGNTIYF. Written as DNA, the CDR3 is TGCGCCAGCAGAGGAGGGCCCGGAAACACCATATATTTT.